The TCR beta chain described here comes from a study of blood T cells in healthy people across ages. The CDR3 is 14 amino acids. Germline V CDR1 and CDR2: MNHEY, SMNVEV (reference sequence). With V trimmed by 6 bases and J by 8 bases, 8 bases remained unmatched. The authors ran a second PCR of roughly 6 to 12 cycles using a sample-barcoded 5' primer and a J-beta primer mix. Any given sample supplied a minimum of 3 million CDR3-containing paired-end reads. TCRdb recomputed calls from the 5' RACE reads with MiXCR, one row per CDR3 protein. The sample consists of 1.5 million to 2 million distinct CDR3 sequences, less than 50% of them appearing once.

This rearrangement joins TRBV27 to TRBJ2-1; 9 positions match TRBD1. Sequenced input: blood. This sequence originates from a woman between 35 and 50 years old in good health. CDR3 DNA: TGTGCCAGCAGCTACAGGGGGCATTTGGATGAGCAGTTCTTC. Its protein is CASSYRGHLDEQFF.